The clone carrying this T cell receptor (beta chain) has at least ten counts. The antigen is unknown. The read ends 3 residues before the CDR3 terminus; that terminus is restored from the germline J gene. Other nucleotide sequences in the sample specify the same CDR3. This sample is drawn from a study of T cell clonality in common variable immunodeficiency. Broader study findings: CVID patient heterogeneity limited repertoire-clinical complication correlations. Compared with controls, CVID subjects had fewer shared TCRbeta clones.

Repertoires were generated with immunoSEQ multiplex PCR, while TCRdb's copy carries only in-frame clones and drops some. The sample has 35,000 to 50,000 clones, none seen only once. The CDR3 covers 13 residues. CDR1 is KGHSH, CDR2 LQKENI, per germline. With 2 bases clipped from V and 5 bases from J, the junction kept 1 base outside the gene matches. This clonotype was obtained from a person aged 18 to 70 in good health. The specimen sequenced was peripheral blood mononuclear cells. The chain joins TRBV18 to TRBJ2-7; 9 bases map to TRBD1. CDR3 sequence: CASSPRTGDEQYF. The CDR3 DNA, read in part, is TGTGCCAGCTCACCAAGGACAGGGGACGAG. The full variable domain, with the rest looked up from reference TRBV18 and TRBJ2-7, is NAGVMQNPRHLVRRRGQEARLRCSPMKGHSHVYWYRQLPEEGLKFMVYLQKENIIDESGMPKERFSAEFPKEGPSILRIQQVVRGDSAAYFCASSPRTGDEQYFGPGTRLTVT.